Reported below is one T cell receptor (beta chain). These data belong to a study of blood T cell repertoires in COVID-19. In the study overall: Specimens from acute and convalescent COVID-19 originated in the United States, Italy and Spain. T cells, B-cell-depleted T cells, or PBMCs provided the cDNA or gDNA that served as material.

Per the original data handling: Amplification of reference gene primers was used by the study to estimate nucleated cell counts. Sequenced by immunoSEQ multiplex PCR; TCRdb stores in-frame clones only, minus some. V and J calls and clone size are copied from that table; D and trimming were computed from the DNA. Of tens of thousands of clones listed, 85% to 95% were seen once; the top ten hold 35% to 50%. CDR3 length equals 14 residues. V gave up 1 base and J gave up 4 bases; unmatched junction bases: 3. Germline V gene sequence: CDR1 MGHRA, CDR2 YSYEKL. The sequenced material came from peripheral blood. The TCR comes from a man in his 60s with active or convalescent COVID-19. This chain links TRBV4-1 with TRBJ1-2, with TRBD1 matching 7 bases. The DNA of the CDR3 is TGCGCCAGCAGCCAAGGGACAGGAGCCTATGGCTACACCTTC. Protein sequence: CASSQGTGAYGYTF.